This T cell receptor beta chain comes out of a study of PD-1 blockade in classical Hodgkin lymphoma. The patients all showed relapse after autologous stem cell transplantation, while their brentuximab vedotin exposure varied. This clone was seen a few times. Antigen unknown. Study-level findings and limits: Repertoire differences have undefined causes, possibly disease activity or prior therapy. Some patients began nivolumab under 1 year after ASCT. These patients were excluded from later analyses.

This CDR3 is 15 amino acids long. The trim removed 7 bases at V and 2 bases at J, leaving 6 bases unmatched. The V gene's germline CDR1 is SNHLY and CDR2 FYNNEI. Produced via immunoSEQ multiplex PCR; TCRdb's table is partial and in-frame only. The profile shows 15,000 to 20,000 clones, around 75% of them singletons. The specimen comprised peripheral blood mononuclear cells (PBMCs), sampled at baseline. The TCR sequence derives from a human donor with classical Hodgkin lymphoma. The V and J genes are TRBV2 and TRBJ2-5; 11 bases match TRBD2. In nucleotides, the CDR3 is TGTGCCAGCAATCCGGCTAGCGGGGGGCAAGAGACCCAGTACTTC. This gives the protein CASNPASGGQETQYF. Full variable domain (rest looked up from reference TRBV2 and TRBJ2-5): EPEVTQTPSHQVTQMGQEVILRCVPISNHLYFYWYRQILGQKVEFLVSFYNNEISEKSEIFDDQFSVERPDGSNFTLKIRSTKLEDSAMYFCASNPASGGQETQYFGPGTRLLVL.